The sequence of this T cell receptor beta chain was determined in a study of a mutant IDH1 vaccine in newly diagnosed glioma. Points on this clone: No antigen is known for it.

Time point of the sample: week 35, safety follow-up. Every single dose of the vaccine, 300 ug of mutant IDH1 20-mer peptide, came with topical imiquimod. Per the germline V gene, CDR1 is MNHNS and CDR2 is SASEGT. The V and J ends lost 1 base and 4 bases respectively, with 7 bases between them. The CDR3 length is 14 residues. Method: immunoSEQ multiplex PCR; TCRdb's copy keeps in-frame clones and lacks some. The sample shows 45,000 to 55,000 clones, approximately 79% of them seen only once. This TCR was sampled from a middle-aged man with glioma. The chain carries TRBV6-1 and TRBJ1-4; D unresolved. The sample here was PBMCs, taken from a glioma patient whose treatment included an IDH1 peptide vaccine. This chain's CDR3 is CASSEGSGNEKLFF. In nucleotides, the CDR3 is TGTGCCAGCAGTGAAGGGAGCGGTAATGAAAAACTGTTTTTT.